This T cell receptor beta chain emerged from a study of blood T cell repertoires in COVID-19. TCRdb's table, derived via immunoSEQ multiplex PCR, lists solely in-frame clones and lacks some. The data show roughly 290,000 clones, around 85% seen once. Sequenced: PBMCs or T cells enriched from blood (not recorded which). This receptor was obtained from a man under 40 who had recovered from COVID-19.

CDR3 in amino acids: CASSLDRLGKTQYF. Here the CDR3 DNA reads TGCGCCAGCAGCTTGGACAGGTTGGGGAAGACCCAGTACTTC. This chain links TRBV5-1 with TRBJ2-5; tentative D call: TRBD1 (5 bases). This CDR3 contains 14 residues. Trimming removed 0 bases from V and 6 bases from J, with 12 bases in between. Germline loops: CDR1 SGHRS, CDR2 YFSETQ. The variable domain in full, with the rest retrieved from reference TRBV5-1 and TRBJ2-5, is KAGVTQTPRYLIKTRGQQVTLSCSPISGHRSVSWYQQTPGQGLQFLFEYFSETQRNKGNFPGRFSGRQFSNSRSEMNVSTLELGDSALYLCASSLDRLGKTQYFGPGTRLLVL.